The 13 T cell receptor beta chains below come from one sample, sequenced in a study of blood T cell repertoires in COVID-19. Method: immunoSEQ multiplex PCR; TCRdb's copy keeps in-frame clones and lacks some. Counted here are 200,000 or so clones, about 87% occurring once; the ten biggest clones make up more than 1.5%. Sequencing was performed on peripheral blood. These receptors originate from a man in his sixties or seventies with acute or convalescent COVID-19.

The chain couples TRBV7-2 to TRBJ1-4; 7 positions agree with TRBD1. The V gene end was trimmed by 5 bases and the J gene end by 2 bases; junction bases not matched to a gene: 8. From germline, CDR1 is SGHTA and CDR2 FQGNSA. The CDR3 totals 16 residues. The CDR3 DNA follows: TGTGCCAGCAGCCTAAGGAGGGGGCCGACTAATGAAAAACTGTTTTTT. It translates to CASSLRRGPTNEKLFF.

This sequence joins TRBV20-1 and TRBJ2-2, with D possibly TRBD1 on 6 matching bases. The CDR3 loop spans 15 amino acids. Per the germline V gene, CDR1 is DFQATT and CDR2 is SNEGSKA (reference sequence). V lost 3 bases to trimming and J lost 3 bases, with 14 bases between them. CDR3 residues: CSASSRQGYTGELFF. CDR3 sequence (DNA): TGCAGTGCTAGTTCGCGGCAGGGGTACACCGGGGAGCTGTTTTTT.

The chain links TRBV19 to TRBJ1-5, with TRBD1 matching over 7 bases. V lost 6 bases to trimming and J lost 1 base; unmatched junction nucleotides: 6. This CDR3 region has 15 residues. Germline CDR1 is LNHDA and CDR2 is SQIVND (reference sequence). The CDR3: CASRVTGTSNQPQHF. Written as DNA, the CDR3 is TGTGCCAGTAGAGTGACAGGGACCAGCAATCAGCCCCAGCATTTT.

The rearrangement links TRBV12-3 or TRBV12-4 to TRBJ2-3; no clear D gene. This CDR3 spans 13 amino acids. Trimming removed 6 bases from V and 0 bases from J, with 7 bases in between. CDR3 residues: CASREDSTDTQYF. Written as DNA, the CDR3 is TGTGCCAGCAGAGAGGATAGCACAGATACGCAGTATTTT.

The chain couples TRBV6-5 to TRBJ2-7; D perhaps matches TRBD1 (6 bases). V was clipped by 4 bases and J by 4 bases, with 14 bases between them. The germline CDR1 and CDR2 sequences are MNHEY and SVGAGI. The CDR3 length is 14 residues. CDR3 sequence (DNA): TGTGCCAGCAGTTCACCGGGACAAGGTTACGAGCAGTACTTC. The encoded protein is CASSSPGQGYEQYF.

V usage is TRBV6-6 and J usage is TRBJ2-5, with 10 bases identical to TRBD1. Germline CDR1 and CDR2: MNHNY and SVGAGI (reference sequence). This CDR3 has 15 residues. Trimming took 6 bases from V and 5 from J; bases not matched to a gene: 9. The CDR3 protein is CASRPGTGDMETQYF. CDR3 coding DNA: TGTGCCAGCAGACCCGGGACAGGGGACATGGAGACCCAGTACTTC.

V and J are TRBV5-1 and TRBJ2-1; the match to TRBD2 covers 8 bases. CDR1 is SGHRS and CDR2 is YFSETQ in the germline V gene. The CDR3 length is 18 residues. Trimming removed 1 base from V and 4 bases from J; junction bases left unmatched: 13. The CDR3 is CASSLLQRAGVEYNEQFF. CDR3 nucleotides: TGCGCCAGCAGCTTGCTCCAGCGAGCGGGAGTTGAATACAATGAGCAGTTCTTC.

The sample holds one count of this clone. The J gene is TRBJ1-5, the V gene TRBV7-2, with D hard to call. The CDR3 spans 15 residues. CDR1 is SGHTA, CDR2 FQGNSA, per germline. Trimming cost V 3 bases and J 3 bases, with 12 bases left between them. Written as DNA, the CDR3 is TGTGCCAGCAGCTTGACACCTGCTAACAATCAGCCCCAGCATTTT. This sequence encodes CASSLTPANNQPQHF.

The chain employs TRBV27 and TRBJ2-1; weak D call: TRBD2 (6 bases). The CDR3 has 15 residues. Germline V lookup: CDR1 MNHEY, CDR2 SMNVEV (reference sequence). The germline V and J ends were trimmed by 5 bases and 0 bases, with 11 bases remaining between them. The CDR3, as DNA: TGTGCCAGCAGTGAGACTAGGAGCTCCTACAATGAGCAGTTCTTC. Its protein product is CASSETRSSYNEQFF.

The chain links TRBV29-1 to TRBJ1-1; D remains ambiguous. CDR3 length equals 13 residues. V was cut by 1 base and J by 11 bases, with 17 bases left in between. In germline, CDR1 is SQVTM, CDR2 ANQGSEA. The CDR3 protein is CSVEATQFKFAFF. For the CDR3, the DNA is TGCAGCGTTGAAGCCACACAGTTTAAGTTTGCTTTCTTT.

J is TRBJ1-3 and V is TRBV4-3; TRBD1 agrees at 9 bases. Germline CDR1 reads LGHNA; CDR2 reads YSLEER. V lost 0 bases to trimming and J lost 0 bases; unmatched junction nucleotides: 9. The CDR3 spans 19 residues. CDR3 coding DNA: TGCGCCAGCAGCCAAGATCTCGGGACAGGGATCTCCTCTGGAAACACCATATATTTT. This codes for CASSQDLGTGISSGNTIYF.

This clone was seen a handful of times. The genes are TRBV7-3 and TRBJ2-2; D unclear. V was cut by 2 bases and J by 6 bases, with 4 bases left in between. Germline CDR1 reads SGHTA; CDR2 reads FQGTGA. The CDR3 has 12 residues. In DNA, the CDR3 is TGTGCCAGCAGCTTATTCTCCGGGGAGCTGTTTTTT. It translates to CASSLFSGELFF.

This chain connects TRBV7-2 to TRBJ1-5; D uncertain. This CDR3 has 15 amino acids. With 5 bases removed from V and 0 bases from J, the gap between germline ends came to 11 bases. The germline V gene has CDR1 SGHTA and CDR2 FQGNSA. CDR3 bases: TGTGCCAGCAGCGAGGGCGGGAATAGCAATCAGCCCCAGCATTTT. It specifies CASSEGGNSNQPQHF.